These T cell receptor beta chains were read from a single sample in a study of OX40 agonist ivuxolimab in advanced cancers. TCRdb's table, derived via immunoSEQ multiplex PCR, lists solely in-frame clones and lacks some. The table lists tens of thousands of clones, about 89% of them singletons, with 18% in the top ten. The sample was CD4+ or CD8+ T cells sorted from blood, taken in a trial of the OX40 agonist ivuxolimab. The receptors stem from an adult with an advanced solid tumor such as melanoma, head and neck, liver or kidney cancer. Each CDR3 is given with its conserved first and last residue. Each record gives: J gene, V gene, D gene, clone size, CDR3 protein, CDR3 DNA. The D gene is left open where the match is weak. Rows give clone size only sometimes, using once, few, many, or a class for an expanded clone.

J: TRBJ2-3; V: TRBV5-1; D: .; size: .; CDR3: CASSLSMAASTDTQYF; DNA: TGCGCCAGCAGCTTGAGTATGGCAGCTAGCACAGATACGCAGTATTTT
J: TRBJ2-2; V: TRBV11-3; D: .; size: .; CDR3: CASSLTGSGELFF; DNA: TGTGCCAGCAGCTTAACAGGTTCCGGGGAGCTGTTTTTT
J: TRBJ1-6; V: TRBV6-5; D: TRBD1; size: .; CDR3: CASSEGQNNSPLHF; DNA: TGTGCCAGCAGCGAGGGACAGAATAATTCACCCCTCCACTTT
J: TRBJ1-1; V: TRBV20-1; D: TRBD1; size: .; CDR3: CSAPTGVDAFF; DNA: TGCAGTGCGCCCACAGGGGTTGACGCTTTCTTT
J: TRBJ2-3; V: TRBV5-8; D: .; size: .; CDR3: CASSPGGLRSTDTQYF; DNA: TGTGCCAGCAGCCCAGGAGGGCTGCGTTCCACAGATACGCAGTATTTT
J: TRBJ1-1; V: TRBV6-5; D: TRBD1; size: .; CDR3: CASSYDGQVVGAFF; DNA: TGTGCCAGCAGTTACGACGGACAGGTGGTCGGAGCTTTCTTT
J: TRBJ1-1; V: TRBV7-9; D: TRBD1; size: few; CDR3: CASAATGQGNTEAFF; DNA: TGTGCCAGCGCAGCGACGGGACAGGGGAACACTGAAGCTTTCTTT
J: TRBJ2-4; V: TRBV19; D: TRBD2; size: .; CDR3: CASSPNSGGRDGIQYF; DNA: TGTGCCAGTAGTCCGAATAGCGGGGGGCGCGATGGCATTCAGTACTTC
J: TRBJ2-7; V: TRBV27; D: .; size: .; CDR3: CASSLSIEDPSSYEQYF; DNA: TGTGCCAGCAGTTTATCGATCGAAGACCCTAGCTCCTACGAGCAGTACTTC
J: TRBJ2-2; V: TRBV4-1; D: .; size: .; CDR3: CASSQEGALANTGELFF; DNA: TGCGCCAGCAGCCAAGAGGGGGCGCTGGCAAACACCGGGGAGCTGTTTTTT
J: TRBJ2-7; V: TRBV4-1; D: TRBD1; size: once; CDR3: CASSQEPGTGVYEQYF; DNA: TGCGCCAGCAGCCAAGAGCCCGGGACAGGGGTCTACGAGCAGTACTTC
J: TRBJ2-7; V: TRBV28; D: .; size: .; CDR3: CASSPVGQYEQYF; DNA: TGTGCCAGCAGTCCGGTGGGGCAATACGAGCAGTACTTC
J: TRBJ2-3; V: TRBV9; D: .; size: once; CDR3: CASSPLRGTDTQYF; DNA: TGTGCCAGCAGCCCCCTGCGGGGCACAGATACGCAGTATTTT
J: TRBJ2-7; V: TRBV10-2; D: TRBD1; size: .; CDR3: CASRRTGNSYEQYF; DNA: TGCGCCAGCAGGAGGACAGGGAACTCCTACGAGCAGTACTTC
J: TRBJ2-7; V: TRBV6-6; D: .; size: .; CDR3: CASSYSIGQLSYEQYF; DNA: TGTGCCAGCAGTTACTCGATAGGGCAGCTCTCCTACGAGCAGTACTTC
J: TRBJ2-5; V: TRBV28; D: .; size: .; CDR3: CASSTPEKETQYF; DNA: TGTGCCAGCAGTACCCCTGAAAAAGAGACCCAGTACTTC
J: TRBJ2-5; V: TRBV6-5; D: .; size: .; CDR3: CASSYSTGLTRETQYF; DNA: TGTGCCAGCAGTTACTCGACAGGACTCACAAGGGAGACCCAGTACTTC
J: TRBJ2-7; V: TRBV11-1; D: .; size: few; CDR3: CASSLAGPSYEQYF; DNA: TGTGCCAGCAGCTTAGCGGGGCCCTCCTACGAGCAGTACTTC
J: TRBJ2-7; V: TRBV25-1; D: TRBD1; size: .; CDR3: CASRKTGGGYEQYF; DNA: TGTGCCAGCAGAAAGACAGGGGGCGGTTACGAGCAGTACTTC
J: TRBJ2-7; V: TRBV6-5; D: .; size: .; CDR3: CASSYERHYEQYF; DNA: TGTGCCAGCAGTTACGAGAGGCATTACGAGCAGTACTTC
J: TRBJ1-4; V: TRBV4-2; D: .; size: .; CDR3: CASSQAGANEKLFF; DNA: TGTGCCAGCAGCCAAGCTGGGGCTAATGAAAAACTGTTTTTT